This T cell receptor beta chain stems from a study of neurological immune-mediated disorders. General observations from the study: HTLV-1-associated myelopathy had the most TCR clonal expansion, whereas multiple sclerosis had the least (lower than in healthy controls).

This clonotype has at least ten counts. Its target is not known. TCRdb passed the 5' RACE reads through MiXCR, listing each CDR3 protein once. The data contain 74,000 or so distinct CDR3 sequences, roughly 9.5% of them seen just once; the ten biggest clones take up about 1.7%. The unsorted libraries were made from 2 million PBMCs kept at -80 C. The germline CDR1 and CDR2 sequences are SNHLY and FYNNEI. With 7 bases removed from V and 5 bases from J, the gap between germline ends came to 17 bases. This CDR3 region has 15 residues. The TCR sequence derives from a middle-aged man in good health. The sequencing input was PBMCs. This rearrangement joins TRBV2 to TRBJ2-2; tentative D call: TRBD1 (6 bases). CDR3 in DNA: TGTGCCAGCAACCTACTCCTCACAGGGACCGGGGAGCTGTTTTTT. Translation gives CASNLLLTGTGELFF.